Following are 4 T cell receptor beta chains from one sample sequenced in a study of regulatory T cells in long-lasting Graves disease (dated by TCRdb to about 2021). Libraries were made using multiplex PCR. The instrument given in TCRdb is Illumina HiSeq 4000. iRepertoire HTBI primers and Arm-PCR amplification of CDR3 regions were used to construct TCR beta libraries. TCRdb ran its own pipeline on the public reads, namely fastp trimming at Q25 and MiXCR clone calling, and kept in-frame beta chains. Entries that share a CDR3 protein sequence are merged under the most common genes and DNA. The sample table lists roughly 560,000 distinct CDR3 sequences, about 16% of them with a count of one. The leading ten clones occupy 20% to 30% of the sample. In light of the paper, this sample's time point label describes: newly diagnosed GD, antithyroid drugs for less than 3 months. For both TCR sequencing and RNA sequencing, RNA was extracted from PBMCs in TRIzol.

This same sample was also taken into another study, of T cells in Graves' hyperthyroidism and ophthalmopathy.

Here the sequenced sample was peripheral blood mononuclear cells (PBMCs), taken at new diagnosis, from a patient treated with antithyroid drugs. The receptors here all came from a middle-aged woman with Graves disease. Donor details come from another sample of the same person, matched by shared clones.

This clonotype has at least ten counts. V usage is TRBV7-9 and J usage is TRBJ1-1, with D possibly being TRBD1 (5 bases). This CDR3 comprises 14 residues. Per the germline V gene, CDR1 is SEHNR and CDR2 is FQNEAQ (reference sequence). V lost 3 bases, J lost 0 bases, and 8 bases lay in between. CDR3 DNA: TGTGCCAGCAGCTTGTCCAGGGTGAACACTGAAGCTTTCTTT. It specifies CASSLSRVNTEAFF.

The table lists this clonotype with many counts. The chain couples TRBV7-6 to TRBJ1-1, with D tentatively TRBD1 (6 bases). Deletions cut 0 bases from V and 1 base from J, with 9 bases between. The CDR3 runs to 15 residues. Germline V lookup: CDR1 SGHVS, CDR2 FNYEAQ. The CDR3 DNA follows: TGTGCCAGCAGCTTAGCGCAGGGGCCGAACACTGAAGCTTTCTTT. Amino acids: CASSLAQGPNTEAFF.

This clonotype appeared a few times. The chain has TRBV9 and TRBJ2-5, with D possibly matching TRBD1 (5 bases). The length of the CDR3 is 18 residues. V lost 0 bases and J 2 bases, leaving 20 bases between the germline ends. CDR1 and CDR2 (germline): SGDLS, YYNGEE. The CDR3 bases are TGTGCCAGCAGCGTAGGATGGTGGTGGCAGGGCCCACAAGAGACCCAGTACTTC. Its translation: CASSVGWWWQGPQETQYF.

A single count supports this clonotype. The J gene is TRBJ2-7, the V gene TRBV19, with 8 bases matching TRBD1. The CDR3 has 15 amino acids. V trimming: 7 bases; J trimming: 2 bases; junction bases outside the gene matches: 10. The germline V gene encodes CDR1 LNHDA and CDR2 SQIVND (reference sequence). The CDR3 loop is CASTIRPGGAYEQYF. In nucleotides, the CDR3 is TGTGCCAGTACCATTCGGCCAGGGGGCGCCTACGAGCAGTACTTC. Full variable domain (remainder filled in from reference TRBV19 and TRBJ2-7): DGGITQSPKYLFRKEGQNVTLSCEQNLNHDAMYWYRQDPGQGLRLIYYSQIVNDFQKGDIAEGYSVSREKKESFPLTVTSAQKNPTAFYLCASTIRPGGAYEQYFGPGTRLTVT.